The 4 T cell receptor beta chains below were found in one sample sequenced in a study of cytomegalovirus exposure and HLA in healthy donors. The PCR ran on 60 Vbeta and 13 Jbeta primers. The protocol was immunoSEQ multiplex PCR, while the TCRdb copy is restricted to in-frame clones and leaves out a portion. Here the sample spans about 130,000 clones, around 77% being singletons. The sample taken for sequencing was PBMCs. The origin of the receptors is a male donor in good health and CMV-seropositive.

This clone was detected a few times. The chain's CDR3 is CSARAGGEAFF. As DNA, the CDR3 is TGCAGTGCTAGGGCCGGGGGTGAAGCTTTCTTT. This chain links TRBV20-1 with TRBJ1-1; a weak D match, TRBD1 (5 bases). Germline V gene data show CDR1 as DFQATT and CDR2 as SNEGSKA (reference sequence). The CDR3 is made up of 11 amino acids. V lost 3 bases and J 7 bases, leaving 9 bases between the germline ends.

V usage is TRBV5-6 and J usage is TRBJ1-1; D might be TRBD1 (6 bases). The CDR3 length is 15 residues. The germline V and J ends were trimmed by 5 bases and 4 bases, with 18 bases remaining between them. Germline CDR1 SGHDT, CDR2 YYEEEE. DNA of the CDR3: TGTGCCAGCAGTTTTGGTGACAGGCGGAGCACTGAAGCTTTCTTT. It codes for CASSFGDRRSTEAFF.

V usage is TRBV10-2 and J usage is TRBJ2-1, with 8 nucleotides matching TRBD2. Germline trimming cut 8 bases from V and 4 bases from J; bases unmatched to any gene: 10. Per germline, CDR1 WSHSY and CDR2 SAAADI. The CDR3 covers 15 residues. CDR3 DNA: TGCGCCAGCCTAGTGTGGGCGGGAGGATACAATGAGCAGTTCTTC. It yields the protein CASLVWAGGYNEQFF.

The CDR3 coding sequence is TGTGCCAGCACGAATACCGGGACAGTGAACACTGAAGCTTTCTTT. Translated: CASTNTGTVNTEAFF. The rearrangement joins TRBV28 to TRBJ1-1, with 7 nucleotides matching TRBD1. After removal of 7 bases from V and 0 bases from J, the junction contained 8 bases not matched to a gene. CDR1 and CDR2 from the germline V gene are MDHEN and SYDVKM. The CDR3 has 15 residues. Drawing the rest from reference TRBV28 and TRBJ1-1, the complete variable domain is DVKVTQSSRYLVKRTGEKVFLECVQDMDHENMFWYRQDPGLGLRLIYFSYDVKMKEKGDIPEGYSVSREKKERFSLILESASTNQTSMYLCASTNTGTVNTEAFFGQGTRLTVV.